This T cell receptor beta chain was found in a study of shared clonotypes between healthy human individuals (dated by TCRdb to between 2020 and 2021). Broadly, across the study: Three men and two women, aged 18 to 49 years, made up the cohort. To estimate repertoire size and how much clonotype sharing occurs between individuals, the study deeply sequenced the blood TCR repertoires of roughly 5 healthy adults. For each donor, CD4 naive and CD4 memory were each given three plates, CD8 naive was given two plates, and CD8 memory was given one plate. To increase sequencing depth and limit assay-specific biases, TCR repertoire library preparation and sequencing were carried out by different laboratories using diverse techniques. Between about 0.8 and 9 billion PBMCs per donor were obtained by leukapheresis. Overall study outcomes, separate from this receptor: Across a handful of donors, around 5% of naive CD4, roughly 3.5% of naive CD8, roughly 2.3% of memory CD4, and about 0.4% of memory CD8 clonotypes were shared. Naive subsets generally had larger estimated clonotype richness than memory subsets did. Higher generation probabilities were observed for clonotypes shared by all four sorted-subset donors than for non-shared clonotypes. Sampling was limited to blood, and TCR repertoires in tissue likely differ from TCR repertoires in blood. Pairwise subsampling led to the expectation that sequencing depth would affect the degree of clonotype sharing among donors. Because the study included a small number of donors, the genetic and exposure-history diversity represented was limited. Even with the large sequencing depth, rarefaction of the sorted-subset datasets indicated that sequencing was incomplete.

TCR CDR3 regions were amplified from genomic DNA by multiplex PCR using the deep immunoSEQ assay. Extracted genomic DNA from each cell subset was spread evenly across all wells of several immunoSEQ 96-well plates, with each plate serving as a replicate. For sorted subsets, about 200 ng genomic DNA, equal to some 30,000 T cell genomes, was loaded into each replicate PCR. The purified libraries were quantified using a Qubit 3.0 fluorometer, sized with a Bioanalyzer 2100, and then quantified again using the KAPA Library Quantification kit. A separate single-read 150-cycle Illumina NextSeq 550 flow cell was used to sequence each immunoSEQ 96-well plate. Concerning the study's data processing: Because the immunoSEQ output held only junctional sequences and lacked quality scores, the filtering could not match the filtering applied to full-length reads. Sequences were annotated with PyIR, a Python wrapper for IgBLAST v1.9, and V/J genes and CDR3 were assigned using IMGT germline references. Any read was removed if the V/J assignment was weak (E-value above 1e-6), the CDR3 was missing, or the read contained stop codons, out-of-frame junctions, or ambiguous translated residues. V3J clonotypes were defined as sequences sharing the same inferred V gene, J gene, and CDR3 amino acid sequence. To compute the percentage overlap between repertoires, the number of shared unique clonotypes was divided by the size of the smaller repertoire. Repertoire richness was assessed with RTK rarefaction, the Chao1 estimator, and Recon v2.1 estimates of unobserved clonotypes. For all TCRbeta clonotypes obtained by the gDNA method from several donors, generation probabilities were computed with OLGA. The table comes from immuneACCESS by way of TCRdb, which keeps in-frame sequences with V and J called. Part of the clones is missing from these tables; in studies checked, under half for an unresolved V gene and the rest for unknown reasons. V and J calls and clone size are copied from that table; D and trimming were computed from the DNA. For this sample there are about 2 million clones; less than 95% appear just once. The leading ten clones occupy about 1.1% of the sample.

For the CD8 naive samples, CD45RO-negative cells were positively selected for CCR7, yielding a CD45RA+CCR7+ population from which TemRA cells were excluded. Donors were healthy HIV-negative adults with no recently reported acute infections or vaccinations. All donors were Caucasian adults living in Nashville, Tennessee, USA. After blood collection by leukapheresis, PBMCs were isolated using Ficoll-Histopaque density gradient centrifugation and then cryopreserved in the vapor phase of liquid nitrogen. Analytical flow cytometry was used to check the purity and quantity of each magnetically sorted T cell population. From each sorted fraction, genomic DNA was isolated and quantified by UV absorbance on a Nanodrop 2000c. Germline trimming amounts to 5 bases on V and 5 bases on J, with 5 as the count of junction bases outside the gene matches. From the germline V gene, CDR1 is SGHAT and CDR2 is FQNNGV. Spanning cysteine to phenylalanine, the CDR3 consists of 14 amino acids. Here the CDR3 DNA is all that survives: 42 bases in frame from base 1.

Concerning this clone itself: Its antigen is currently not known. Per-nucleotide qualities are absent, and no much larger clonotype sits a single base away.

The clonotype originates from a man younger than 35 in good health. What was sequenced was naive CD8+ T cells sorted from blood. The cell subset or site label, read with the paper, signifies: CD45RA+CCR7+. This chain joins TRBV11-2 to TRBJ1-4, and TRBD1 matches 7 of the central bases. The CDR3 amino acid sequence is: CASSPGGRNEKLFF. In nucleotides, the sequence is TGTGCCAGCAGCCCAGGGGGTAGAAATGAAAAACTGTTTTTT.